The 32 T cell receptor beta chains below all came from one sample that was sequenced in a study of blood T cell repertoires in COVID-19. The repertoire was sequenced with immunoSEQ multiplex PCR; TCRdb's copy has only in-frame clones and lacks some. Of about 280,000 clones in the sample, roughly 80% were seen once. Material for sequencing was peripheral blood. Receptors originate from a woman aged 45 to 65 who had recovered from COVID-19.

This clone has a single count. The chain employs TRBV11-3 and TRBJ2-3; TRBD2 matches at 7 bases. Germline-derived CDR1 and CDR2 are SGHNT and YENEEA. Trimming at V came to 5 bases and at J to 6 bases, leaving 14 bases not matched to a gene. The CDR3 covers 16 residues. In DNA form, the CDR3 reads TGTGCCAGCAGCCCCGGGGTAGCGGGTTCCTCCGATACGCAGTATTTT. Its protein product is CASSPGVAGSSDTQYF. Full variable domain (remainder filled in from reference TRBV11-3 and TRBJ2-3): EAGVVQSPRYKIIEKKQPVAFWCNPISGHNTLYWYLQNLGQGPELLIRYENEEAVDDSQLPKDRFSAERLKGVDSTLKIQPAELGDSAVYLCASSPGVAGSSDTQYFGPGTRLTVL.

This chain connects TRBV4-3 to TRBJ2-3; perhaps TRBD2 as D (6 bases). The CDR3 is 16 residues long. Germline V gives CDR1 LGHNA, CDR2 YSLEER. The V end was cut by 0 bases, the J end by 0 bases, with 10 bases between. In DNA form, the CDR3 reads TGCGCCAGCAGCCAAGACGCGCGGGGCAGCACAGATACGCAGTATTTT. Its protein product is CASSQDARGSTDTQYF.

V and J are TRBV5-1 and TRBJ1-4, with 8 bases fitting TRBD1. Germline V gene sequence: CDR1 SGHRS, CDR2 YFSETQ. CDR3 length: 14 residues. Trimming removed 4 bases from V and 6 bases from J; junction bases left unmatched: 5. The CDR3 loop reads CASSLGQGDEKLFF. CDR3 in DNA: TGCGCCAGCAGCCTCGGACAGGGCGATGAAAAACTGTTTTTT.

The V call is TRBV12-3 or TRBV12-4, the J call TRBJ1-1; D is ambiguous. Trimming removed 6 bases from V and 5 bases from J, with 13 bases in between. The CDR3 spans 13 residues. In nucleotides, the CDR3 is TGTGCCAGCAGAGATATAACTAGGACTGAAGCTTTCTTT. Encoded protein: CASRDITRTEAFF.

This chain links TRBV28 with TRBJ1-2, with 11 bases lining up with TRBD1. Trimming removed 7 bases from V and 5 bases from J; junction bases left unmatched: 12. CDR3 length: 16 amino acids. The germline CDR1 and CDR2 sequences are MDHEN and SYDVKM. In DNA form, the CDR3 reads TGTGCCAGCACCTCCCCGGGACAGGGGGGAAGATATGGCTACACCTTC. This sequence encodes CASTSPGQGGRYGYTF.

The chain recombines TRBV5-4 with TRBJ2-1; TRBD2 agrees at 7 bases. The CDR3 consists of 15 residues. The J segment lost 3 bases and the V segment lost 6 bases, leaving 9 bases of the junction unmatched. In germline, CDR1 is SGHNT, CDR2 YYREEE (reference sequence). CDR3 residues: CASTGFGGSYNEQFF. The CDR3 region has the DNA TGTGCCAGCACCGGGTTCGGCGGGAGCTACAATGAGCAGTTCTTC. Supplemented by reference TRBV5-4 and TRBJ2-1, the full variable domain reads ETGVTQSPTHLIKTRGQQVTLRCSSQSGHNTVSWYQQALGQGPQFIFQYYREEENGRGNFPPRFSGLQFPNYSSELNVNALELDDSALYLCASTGFGGSYNEQFFGPGTRLTVL.

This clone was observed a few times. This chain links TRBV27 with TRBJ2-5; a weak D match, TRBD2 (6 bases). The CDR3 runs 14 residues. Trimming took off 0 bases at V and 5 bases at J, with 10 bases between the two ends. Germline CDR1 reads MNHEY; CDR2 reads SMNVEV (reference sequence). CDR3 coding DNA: TGTGCCAGCAGTTTATCTTCTAGCGTGGAGACCCAGTACTTC. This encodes CASSLSSSVETQYF.

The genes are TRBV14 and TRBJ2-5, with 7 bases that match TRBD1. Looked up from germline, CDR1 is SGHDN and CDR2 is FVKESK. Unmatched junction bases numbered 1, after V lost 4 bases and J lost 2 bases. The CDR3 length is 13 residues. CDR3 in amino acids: CASSPGQQETQYF. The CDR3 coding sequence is TGTGCCAGCAGCCCGGGACAGCAAGAGACCCAGTACTTC.

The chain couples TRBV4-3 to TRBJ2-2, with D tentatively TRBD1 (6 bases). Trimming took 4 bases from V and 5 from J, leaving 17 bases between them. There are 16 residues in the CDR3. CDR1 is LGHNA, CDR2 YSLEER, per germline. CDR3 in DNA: TGCGCCAGCAGCCTTTACAGGGAACTTGAGACCGGGGAGCTGTTTTTT. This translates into CASSLYRELETGELFF.

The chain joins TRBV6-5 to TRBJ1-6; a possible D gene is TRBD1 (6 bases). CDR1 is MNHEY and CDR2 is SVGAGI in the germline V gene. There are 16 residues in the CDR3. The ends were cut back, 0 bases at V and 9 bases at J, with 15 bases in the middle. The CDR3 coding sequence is TGTGCCAGCAGTTACTCGGGCAGGGGCAGGTTTTCACCCCTCCACTTT. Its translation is CASSYSGRGRFSPLHF.

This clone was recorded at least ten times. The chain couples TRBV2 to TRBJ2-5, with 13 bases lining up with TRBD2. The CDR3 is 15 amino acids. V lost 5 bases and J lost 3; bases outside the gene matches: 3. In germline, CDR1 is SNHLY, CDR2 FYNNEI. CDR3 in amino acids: CASSTSGRVEETQYF. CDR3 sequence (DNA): TGTGCCAGCAGTACTAGCGGGAGGGTAGAAGAGACCCAGTACTTC.

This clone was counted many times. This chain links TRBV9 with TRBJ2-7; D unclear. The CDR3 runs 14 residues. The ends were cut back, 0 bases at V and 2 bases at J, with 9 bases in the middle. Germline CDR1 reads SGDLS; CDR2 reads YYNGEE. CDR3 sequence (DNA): TGTGCCAGCAGCGTAGGGGTAGCCACCTACGAGCAGTACTTC. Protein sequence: CASSVGVATYEQYF. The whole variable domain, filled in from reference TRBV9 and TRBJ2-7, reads DSGVTQTPKHLITATGQRVTLRCSPRSGDLSVYWYQQSLDQGLQFLIQYYNGEERAKGNILERFSAQQFPDLHSELNLSSLELGDSALYFCASSVGVATYEQYFGPGTRLTVT.

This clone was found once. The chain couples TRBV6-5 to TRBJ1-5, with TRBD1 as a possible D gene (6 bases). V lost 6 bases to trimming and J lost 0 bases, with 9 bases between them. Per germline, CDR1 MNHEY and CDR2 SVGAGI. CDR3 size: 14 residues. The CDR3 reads CASRRTASNQPQHF. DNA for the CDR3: TGTGCCAGCAGGAGGACAGCTAGCAATCAGCCCCAGCATTTT.

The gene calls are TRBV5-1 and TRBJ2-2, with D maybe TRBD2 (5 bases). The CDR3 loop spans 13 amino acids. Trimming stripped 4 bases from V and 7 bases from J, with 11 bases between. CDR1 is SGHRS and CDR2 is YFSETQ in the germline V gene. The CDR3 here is CASSPAGVGELFF. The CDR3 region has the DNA TGCGCCAGCAGCCCAGCCGGGGTCGGGGAGCTGTTTTTT.

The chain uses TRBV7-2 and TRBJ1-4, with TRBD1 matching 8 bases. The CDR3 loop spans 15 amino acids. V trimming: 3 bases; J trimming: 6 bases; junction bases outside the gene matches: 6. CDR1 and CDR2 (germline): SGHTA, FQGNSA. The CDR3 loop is CASSFRTGMDEKLFF. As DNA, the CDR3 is TGTGCCAGCAGCTTTCGGACAGGGATGGATGAAAAACTGTTTTTT.

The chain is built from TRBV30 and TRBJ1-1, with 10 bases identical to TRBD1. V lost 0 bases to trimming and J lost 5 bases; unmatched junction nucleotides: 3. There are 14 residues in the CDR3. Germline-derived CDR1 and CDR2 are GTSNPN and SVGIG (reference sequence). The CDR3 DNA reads TGTGCCTGGAGTGTAGGGACAGGGGTTACTGAAGCTTTCTTT. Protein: CAWSVGTGVTEAFF.

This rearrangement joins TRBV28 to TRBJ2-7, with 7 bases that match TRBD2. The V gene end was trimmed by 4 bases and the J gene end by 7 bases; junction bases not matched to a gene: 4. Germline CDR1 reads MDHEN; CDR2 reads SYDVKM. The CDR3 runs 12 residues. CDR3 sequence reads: CASSYLAEEQYF. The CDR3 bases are TGTGCCAGCAGTTACCTAGCGGAAGAGCAGTACTTC.

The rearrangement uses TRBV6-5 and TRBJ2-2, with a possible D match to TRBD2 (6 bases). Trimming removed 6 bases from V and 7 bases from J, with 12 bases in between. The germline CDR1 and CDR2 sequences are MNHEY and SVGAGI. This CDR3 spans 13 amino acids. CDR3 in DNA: TGTGCCAGCAGCCGGGGGTGGGACGGGGAGCTGTTTTTT. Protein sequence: CASSRGWDGELFF.

The CDR3 nucleotides read TGTGCCAGTAGCTACAGGGGGGGGACCGGGGAGCTGTTTTTT. It codes for CASSYRGGTGELFF. This sequence joins TRBV19 and TRBJ2-2, with TRBD1 as a possible D gene (8 bases). The length of the CDR3 is 14 residues. CDR1 is LNHDA and CDR2 is SQIVND in the germline V gene (reference sequence). V was cut by 6 bases and J by 5 bases, with 13 bases left in between.

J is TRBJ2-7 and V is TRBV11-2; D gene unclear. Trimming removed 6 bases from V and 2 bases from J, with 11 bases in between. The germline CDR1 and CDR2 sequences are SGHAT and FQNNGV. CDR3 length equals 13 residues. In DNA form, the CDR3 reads TGTGCCAGCAGTATAGATCCTACCTACGAGCAGTACTTC. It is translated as CASSIDPTYEQYF.

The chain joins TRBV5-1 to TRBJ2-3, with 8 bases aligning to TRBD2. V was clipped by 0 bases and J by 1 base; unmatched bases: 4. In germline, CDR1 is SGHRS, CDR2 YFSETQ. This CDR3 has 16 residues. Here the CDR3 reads CASSLVGRGGTDTQYF. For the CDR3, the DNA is TGCGCCAGCAGCTTGGTGGGGCGGGGGGGCACAGATACGCAGTATTTT.

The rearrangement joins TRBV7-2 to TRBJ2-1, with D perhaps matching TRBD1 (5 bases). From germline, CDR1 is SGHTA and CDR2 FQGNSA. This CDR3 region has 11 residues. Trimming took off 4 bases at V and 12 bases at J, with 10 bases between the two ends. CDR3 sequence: CASSSTVGQFF. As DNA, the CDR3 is TGTGCCAGCAGCTCGACAGTGGGGCAGTTCTTC.

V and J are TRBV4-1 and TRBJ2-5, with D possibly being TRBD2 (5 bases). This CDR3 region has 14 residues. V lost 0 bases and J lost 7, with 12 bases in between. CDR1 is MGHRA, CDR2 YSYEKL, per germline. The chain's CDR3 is CASSQEGQEGTQYF. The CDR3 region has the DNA TGCGCCAGCAGCCAAGAAGGGCAAGAGGGGACCCAGTACTTC.

CDR3 loop: CASSLPGATDTQYF. CDR3 DNA: TGTGCCAGCAGCCTCCCAGGGGCCACAGATACGCAGTATTTT. V and J are TRBV28 and TRBJ2-3, with D possibly TRBD1 on 6 matching bases. Deletions cut 6 bases from V and 2 bases from J, with 12 bases between. Per germline, CDR1 MDHEN and CDR2 SYDVKM. The CDR3 contains 14 residues. Filled out from reference TRBV28 and TRBJ2-3, the complete variable domain reads DVKVTQSSRYLVKRTGEKVFLECVQDMDHENMFWYRQDPGLGLRLIYFSYDVKMKEKGDIPEGYSVSREKKERFSLILESASTNQTSMYLCASSLPGATDTQYFGPGTRLTVL.

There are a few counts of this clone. CDR3 DNA sequence: TGTGCCAGCAGTGATTACAGGGACCAGCATTTT. It translates to CASSDYRDQHF. The gene calls are TRBV6-1 and TRBJ1-5; TRBD1 might be the D (6 bases). Trimming cost V 3 bases and J 12 bases, with 9 bases left between them. The CDR3 sequence is 11 residues long. Germline CDR1 is MNHNS and CDR2 is SASEGT.

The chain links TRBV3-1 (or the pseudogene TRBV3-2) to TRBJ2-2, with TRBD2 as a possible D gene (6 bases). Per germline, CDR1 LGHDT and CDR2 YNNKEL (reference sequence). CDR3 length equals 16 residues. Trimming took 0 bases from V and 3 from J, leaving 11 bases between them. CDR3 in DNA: TGTGCCAGCAGCCAAGATGGGAGGCCCGACACCGGGGAGCTGTTTTTT. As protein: CASSQDGRPDTGELFF.

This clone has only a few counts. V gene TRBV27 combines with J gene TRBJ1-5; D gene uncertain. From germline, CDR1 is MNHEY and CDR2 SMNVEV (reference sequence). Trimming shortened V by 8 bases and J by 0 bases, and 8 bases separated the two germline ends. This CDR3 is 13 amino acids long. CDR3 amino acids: CASGGYSNQPQHF. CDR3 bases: TGTGCCAGCGGAGGGTATAGCAATCAGCCCCAGCATTTT.

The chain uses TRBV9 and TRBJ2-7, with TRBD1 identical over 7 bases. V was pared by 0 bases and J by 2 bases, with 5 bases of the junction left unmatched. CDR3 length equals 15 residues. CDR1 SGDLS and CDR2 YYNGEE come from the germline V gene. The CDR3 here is CASSVEGASPYEQYF. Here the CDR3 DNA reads TGTGCCAGCAGCGTAGAGGGGGCCTCTCCCTACGAGCAGTACTTC.

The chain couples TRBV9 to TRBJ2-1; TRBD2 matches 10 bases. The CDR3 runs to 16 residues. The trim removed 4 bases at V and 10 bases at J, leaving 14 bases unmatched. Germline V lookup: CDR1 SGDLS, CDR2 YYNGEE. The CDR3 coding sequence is TGTGCCAGCAGCAACGAGGCAAGCGGGAGGGCCCTGGAGCAGTTCTTC. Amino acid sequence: CASSNEASGRALEQFF.

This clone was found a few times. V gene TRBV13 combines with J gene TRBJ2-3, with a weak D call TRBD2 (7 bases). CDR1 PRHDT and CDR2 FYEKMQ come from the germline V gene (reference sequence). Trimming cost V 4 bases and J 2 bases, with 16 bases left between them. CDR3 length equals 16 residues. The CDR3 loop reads CASSSALGGATDTQYF. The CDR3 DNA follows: TGTGCCAGCAGCTCAGCCCTGGGGGGGGCCACAGATACGCAGTATTTT.

CDR3 bases: TGTGCCAGCAGCTTACCGGAGGTCGACGAGCAGTACTTC. Translating it yields CASSLPEVDEQYF. This chain joins TRBV7-2 and TRBJ2-7, with a weak D call TRBD2 (5 bases). Deletions cut 2 bases from V and 5 bases from J, with 10 bases between. Germline-derived CDR1 and CDR2 are SGHTA and FQGNSA. The CDR3 has 13 amino acids.

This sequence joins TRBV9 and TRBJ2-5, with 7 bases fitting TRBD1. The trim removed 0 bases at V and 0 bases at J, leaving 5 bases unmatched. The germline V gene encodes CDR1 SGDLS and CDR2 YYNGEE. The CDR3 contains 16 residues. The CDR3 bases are TGTGCCAGCAGCGTAGGAGGGGGCTCGTACCAAGAGACCCAGTACTTC. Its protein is CASSVGGGSYQETQYF. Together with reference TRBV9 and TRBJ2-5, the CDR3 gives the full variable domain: DSGVTQTPKHLITATGQRVTLRCSPRSGDLSVYWYQQSLDQGLQFLIQYYNGEERAKGNILERFSAQQFPDLHSELNLSSLELGDSALYFCASSVGGGSYQETQYFGPGTRLLVL.